The sample holds one count of the clone carrying this T cell receptor (beta chain). TCRdb's table, derived via immunoSEQ multiplex PCR, lists solely in-frame clones and lacks some. The table lists some 30,000 clones, about 90% of them singletons. This specimen comes from a study of preoperative IRX-2 immunotherapy in early breast cancer. Stated treatment: preoperative locoregional IRX-2 cytokine immunotherapy. This phase Ib study tested locoregional IRX-2 cytokine immunotherapy given before surgery. Per germline, CDR1 SGHNT and CDR2 YENEEA. J gave up 8 bases and V 5 bases, and 7 bases lay outside the gene matches. This CDR3 has 15 amino acids.

The clonotype originates from a human donor with breast cancer. The V gene is TRBV11-3, the J gene TRBJ1-4; the match to TRBD1 covers 11 bases. Sequences were derived from tumor tissue, sampled after IRX-2 immunotherapy. DNA of the CDR3: TGTGCCAGCAGCCCCCGGGACAGGGGGAACGAAAAACTGTTTTTT. It yields the protein CASSPRDRGNEKLFF.